These T cell receptor beta chains were read from a single sample in a study of beta chain features in type 1 diabetes. Only in-frame clones appear in the TCRdb table, and some are missing; sequencing was by immunoSEQ multiplex PCR. The sample lists hundreds of thousands of clones, approximately 30% occurring once. The sequencing input was naive CD4+ T cells from blood. These receptors came from a man between 18 and 29 years old in good health. The CDR3 runs from the conserved cysteine through the conserved F or W. A D gene is named only where the DNA matches it firmly. Expanded clones are given a class, and other clones once, few, many or no size at all.

V,D,J,size,DNA,CDR3
TRBV6-6,.,TRBJ2-5,few,TGTGCCAGCAGCGAGGCGGGAGAGACCCAGTACTTC,CASSEAGETQYF
TRBV9,TRBD1,TRBJ1-2,.,TGTGCCAGCAGCCCAGGGACAGGAGATGGCTACACCTTC,CASSPGTGDGYTF
TRBV30,TRBD2,TRBJ2-7,.,TGTGCCTGGAGTGTAGGGACTAGCGGATCCTACGAGCAGTACTTC,CAWSVGTSGSYEQYF
TRBV12-5,.,TRBJ1-2,few,TGTGCTAGTGGCGCGACAGGCGACTATGGCTACACCTTC,CASGATGDYGYTF
TRBV29-1,.,TRBJ2-1,.,TGCAGCTCGATCCCCGACTCCTACAATGAGCAGTTCTTC,CSSIPDSYNEQFF
TRBV4-1,.,TRBJ2-3,.,TGCGCCAGCACCGAATACACAGATACGCAGTATTTT,CASTEYTDTQYF
TRBV7-2,.,TRBJ2-1,.,TGTGCCAGCAGCTTAGCCCGGTCTGGGCTTCCGGATGAGCAGTTCTTC,CASSLARSGLPDEQFF
TRBV15,TRBD2,TRBJ2-7,few,TGTGCCACCAGCCCCGGAGGGAGGGACTACGAGCAGTACTTC,CATSPGGRDYEQYF
TRBV2,.,TRBJ1-5,.,TGTGCCAGCAGTGAAGGAACAGGGCGCAATCAGCCCCAGCATTTT,CASSEGTGRNQPQHF
TRBV7-2,.,TRBJ2-7,few,TGTGCCAGCAGCTGGGACTCGGGACAGTCTTACGAGCAGTACTTC,CASSWDSGQSYEQYF
TRBV4-3,.,TRBJ2-5,.,TGCGCCAGCAGCCAAGATGGAAGGGGCCAGACCCAGTACTTC,CASSQDGRGQTQYF
TRBV28,.,TRBJ2-4,.,TGTGCCAGCCGCGAGATGGGGAAAAACATTCAGTACTTC,CASREMGKNIQYF
TRBV28,TRBD2,TRBJ2-1,.,TGTGCCAGCGGGGAGCGGGAGGTTGTCAATGAGCAGTTCTTC,CASGEREVVNEQFF
TRBV5-4,.,TRBJ2-5,.,TGTGCCATGGGCGGGACCACCATTGTACTGGAGACCCAGTACTTC,CAMGGTTIVLETQYF
TRBV18,TRBD2,TRBJ2-1,few,TGTGCCAGCTCACCAGGGCTAGCGGGAGGAGACAATGAGCAGTTCTTC,CASSPGLAGGDNEQFF
TRBV9,.,TRBJ2-1,.,TGTGCCAGCAGCCCGGGACCCACGGTTTACAATGAGCAGTTCTTC,CASSPGPTVYNEQFF
TRBV29-1,.,TRBJ1-4,.,TGCAGCGCCGGGGCTGCAACTAATGAAAAACTGTTTTTT,CSAGAATNEKLFF
TRBV5-1,TRBD2,TRBJ2-3,.,TGCGCCAGCAGCTACTTAGCGGGAGAGTCTGGTACGCAGTATTTT,CASSYLAGESGTQYF